The 28 T cell receptor beta chains reported below all come from one sample, sequenced in a study of T cell responses to AZD1222 COVID-19 vaccine. TCRdb keeps only in-frame clones here, not all; method: immunoSEQ multiplex PCR. Of about 110,000 clones listed, 75% to 90% are singletons. The material sequenced was peripheral blood, taken on day 0 of AZD1222 vaccination. The receptors here all came from an adult in good health.

The chain links TRBV9 to TRBJ1-1; D gene unclear. V lost 3 bases, J lost 1 base, and 7 bases lay in between. Germline V gives CDR1 SGDLS, CDR2 YYNGEE. The CDR3 runs 13 residues. CDR3 loop: CASSAGQNTEAFF. In DNA form, the CDR3 reads TGTGCCAGCAGCGCGGGCCAGAACACTGAAGCTTTCTTT.

This clone has only a few counts. J is TRBJ2-5 and V is TRBV6-5, with D tentatively TRBD1 (8 bases). From germline, CDR1 is MNHEY and CDR2 SVGAGI. CDR3 length equals 14 residues. The ends were cut back, 7 bases at V and 5 bases at J, with 17 bases in the middle. CDR3 sequence reads: CASTLNRGGETQYF. The CDR3 nucleotides are TGTGCCAGCACCTTGAACAGGGGGGGCGAGACCCAGTACTTC.

CDR3 residues: CASSFRITDTQYF. The CDR3 region has the DNA TGTGCCAGCAGCTTCAGGATCACAGATACGCAGTATTTT. J is TRBJ2-3 and V is TRBV7-2; no reliable D call. The germline V gene encodes CDR1 SGHTA and CDR2 FQGNSA. CDR3 length: 13 residues. V lost 3 bases to trimming and J lost 2 bases, with 6 bases between them. Full variable domain (rest looked up from reference TRBV7-2 and TRBJ2-3): GAGVSQSPSNKVTEKGKDVELRCDPISGHTALYWYRQSLGQGLEFLIYFQGNSAPDKSGLPSDRFSAERTGGSVSTLTIQRTQQEDSAVYLCASSFRITDTQYFGPGTRLTVL.

In this sample, this clone turned up a few times. The chain recombines TRBV30 with TRBJ1-1, with 9 bases lining up with TRBD1. Trimming at V came to 1 base and at J to 3 bases, leaving 6 bases not matched to a gene. Germline V gene sequence: CDR1 GTSNPN, CDR2 SVGIG (reference sequence). CDR3 length equals 15 residues. The CDR3 loop is CAWSDQQGAHTEAFF. CDR3 bases: TGTGCCTGGAGTGATCAACAGGGGGCCCACACTGAAGCTTTCTTT.

This chain joins TRBV4-3 and TRBJ1-2; no clear D gene. Germline lookup yields CDR1 LGHNA and CDR2 YSLEER. Trimming pared 0 bases from V and 1 base from J, leaving 12 bases between. This CDR3 is built from 16 residues. The CDR3 reads CASSQDLGRVNYGYTF. In nucleotides, the CDR3 is TGCGCCAGCAGCCAAGATCTAGGGCGGGTTAACTATGGCTACACCTTC.

The genes are TRBV4-2 and TRBJ1-4, with D unclear. Germline CDR1 reads LGHNA; CDR2 reads YNFKEQ. Trimming removed 0 bases at V and 8 bases at J, with 13 bases between. The CDR3 sequence is 15 residues long. This chain's CDR3 is CASSQDKFWKEKLFF. CDR3 bases: TGTGCCAGCAGCCAAGATAAGTTCTGGAAGGAAAAACTGTTTTTT.

V usage is TRBV27 and J usage is TRBJ1-6; D call uncertain. The CDR3 runs 14 residues. The germline V gene encodes CDR1 MNHEY and CDR2 SMNVEV (reference sequence). The V end was cut by 3 bases, the J end by 8 bases, with 11 bases between. This chain's CDR3 is CASSFGVRDSPLHF. Written as DNA, the CDR3 is TGTGCCAGCAGTTTCGGGGTCCGGGATTCACCCCTCCACTTT.

The table lists this clone with many counts. The chain links TRBV5-1 to TRBJ2-1; D gene uncertain. The CDR3 extends over 14 amino acids. The V end was cut by 3 bases, the J end by 0 bases, with 7 bases between. Germline V lookup: CDR1 SGHRS, CDR2 YFSETQ. The CDR3 sequence is CASSWGGSYNEQFF. CDR3 DNA sequence: TGCGCCAGCAGCTGGGGTGGCTCCTACAATGAGCAGTTCTTC.

This rearrangement joins TRBV3-1 (or the pseudogene TRBV3-2) to TRBJ1-4; D uncertain. V dropped 2 bases and J dropped 3 bases, with 19 bases sitting between them. Germline CDR1 and CDR2: LGHDT and YNNKEL (reference sequence). CDR3 size: 18 residues. The CDR3 DNA reads as TGTGCCAGCAGCCAACATCAGAGAGGCCCGGACCCTAATGAAAAACTGTTTTTT. As protein: CASSQHQRGPDPNEKLFF.

CDR3 amino acids: CASSIAVGASNQPQHF. CDR3 bases: TGTGCCAGTAGTATCGCAGTTGGGGCAAGCAATCAGCCCCAGCATTTT. The chain uses TRBV19 and TRBJ1-5, with a possible D match to TRBD1 (5 bases). Germline V gives CDR1 LNHDA, CDR2 SQIVND (reference sequence). The CDR3 contains 16 residues. Trimming cost V 3 bases and J 1 base, with 13 bases left between them.

The chain uses TRBV28 and TRBJ2-7; the match to TRBD1 covers 9 bases. J gave up 3 bases and V 6 bases, and 0 bases lay outside the gene matches. CDR3 size: 12 residues. From germline, CDR1 is MDHEN and CDR2 SYDVKM. Here the CDR3 reads CASRTGGYEQYF. DNA for the CDR3: TGTGCCAGCAGGACAGGGGGCTACGAGCAGTACTTC.

J is TRBJ2-3 and V is TRBV19; the D gene is possibly TRBD2 (6 bases). The CDR3 runs 16 residues. With 5 bases removed from V and 4 bases from J, the gap between germline ends came to 19 bases. Germline V CDR1 and CDR2: LNHDA, SQIVND (reference sequence). In DNA form, the CDR3 reads TGTGCCAGTAGTTCCCCCGGGAGAATTGGCGCAGATACGCAGTATTTT. It encodes CASSSPGRIGADTQYF. The full variable domain, in which reference TRBV19 and TRBJ2-3 provide the parts outside the CDR3, is DGGITQSPKYLFRKEGQNVTLSCEQNLNHDAMYWYRQDPGQGLRLIYYSQIVNDFQKGDIAEGYSVSREKKESFPLTVTSAQKNPTAFYLCASSSPGRIGADTQYFGPGTRLTVL.

This clone was seen more than once but under ten times. V and J are TRBV25-1 and TRBJ1-3; 10 nucleotides match TRBD1. V was clipped by 5 bases and J by 0 bases; unmatched bases: 1. The germline V gene encodes CDR1 MGHDK and CDR2 SYGVNS. The length of the CDR3 is 15 residues. The CDR3 DNA follows: TGTGCCAGCAGTCGGACAGGGGGCTCTGGAAACACCATATATTTT. Its protein product is CASSRTGGSGNTIYF.

CDR3 coding DNA: TGTGCCAGCAGCGTAGGTCTAGGAATATACGAGCAGTACTTC. It yields the protein CASSVGLGIYEQYF. J is TRBJ2-7 and V is TRBV9, with no clear D. This CDR3 has 14 amino acids. The V end lost 0 bases, the J end lost 4 bases, and 11 bases lay between the germline ends. Germline-derived CDR1 and CDR2 are SGDLS and YYNGEE.

The V call is TRBV19, the J call TRBJ2-7, with 11 bases matching TRBD2. Germline CDR1 reads LNHDA; CDR2 reads SQIVND (reference sequence). The CDR3 loop spans 15 amino acids. The junction had 4 bases not matched to a gene; V was cut back by 5 bases and J by 1 base. The CDR3 sequence: CASSASGGSSYEQYF. The CDR3 DNA sequence: TGTGCCAGTAGTGCTAGCGGGGGGTCTTCCTACGAGCAGTACTTC.

CDR3 loop: CASSLDYNTGELFF. The CDR3 coding sequence is TGTGCCAGCAGCTTAGACTATAACACCGGGGAGCTGTTTTTT. This rearrangement joins TRBV5-4 to TRBJ2-2; the D gene is possibly TRBD2 (5 bases). CDR3 length: 14 residues. Per germline, CDR1 SGHNT and CDR2 YYREEE (reference sequence). V lost 2 bases and J 2 bases, leaving 7 bases between the germline ends.

Regarding this clone: At one end, the junction sequence differs from germline, possibly due to a read error. This chain links TRBV7-6 with TRBJ2-5; 9 positions match TRBD2. CDR3 size: 15 residues. Germline CDR1 reads SGHVS; CDR2 reads FNYEAQ. In DNA form, the CDR3 reads TGTGCCAGCAGCTTAGCGCCCTTAGCGGGAGAGGCCCAGTACTTC. It codes for CASSLAPLAGEAQYF. Full variable domain (outside the CDR3, taken from reference TRBV7-6 and TRBJ2-5): GAGVSQSPRYKVTKRGQDVALRCDPISGHVSLYWYRQALGQGPEFLTYFNYEAQQDKSGLPNDRFSAERPEGSISTLTIQRTEQRDSAMYRCASSLAPLAGEAQYFGPGTRLLVL.

The chain joins TRBV6-5 to TRBJ2-2; D remains unclear. V dropped 11 bases and J dropped 0 bases, with 10 bases sitting between them. CDR1 is MNHEY, CDR2 SVGAGI, per germline. The CDR3 loop spans 13 amino acids. The CDR3 here is CAARDSNTGELFF. CDR3 bases: TGTGCCGCCAGAGATTCGAACACCGGGGAGCTGTTTTTT.

This chain joins TRBV30 and TRBJ1-2, with D possibly being TRBD1 (6 bases). The V end lost 8 bases, the J end lost 2 bases, and 21 bases lay between the germline ends. The CDR3 consists of 15 residues. The germline gives CDR1 GTSNPN, CDR2 SVGIG (reference sequence). The CDR3 bases are TGTGCCATCTTACCTCGCGAGGGGGGCAACTATGGCTACACCTTC. It yields the protein CAILPREGGNYGYTF.

The chain links TRBV7-2 to TRBJ2-3; TRBD2 matches at 8 bases. Germline V CDR1 and CDR2: SGHTA, FQGNSA. The CDR3 spans 17 residues. V trimming: 1 base; J trimming: 2 bases; junction bases outside the gene matches: 8. The CDR3 DNA follows: TGTGCCAGCAGCTTAGACCATACGGGAGGGTTCACAGATACGCAGTATTTT. Its translation is CASSLDHTGGFTDTQYF.

This rearrangement joins TRBV4-2 to TRBJ2-4, with 8 bases identical to TRBD1. V shed 0 bases and J 5 bases; nucleotides not matched to a gene: 6. There are 16 residues in the CDR3. Germline CDR1 and CDR2: LGHNA and YNFKEQ. CDR3 in DNA: TGTGCCAGCAGCCAAGACAGGGGGCAGTGGGAAAACATTCAGTACTTC. This translates into CASSQDRGQWENIQYF.

V usage is TRBV6-5 and J usage is TRBJ1-2; TRBD1 matches at 7 bases. Germline CDR1 reads MNHEY; CDR2 reads SVGAGI. The CDR3 consists of 15 residues. V dropped 0 bases and J dropped 4; count of bases not matched to a gene: 5. The CDR3 reads CASSYSRQGTYGYTF. In DNA form, the CDR3 reads TGTGCCAGCAGTTACTCGCGACAGGGAACCTATGGCTACACCTTC.

The chain joins TRBV4-2 to TRBJ2-5; 13 bases are shared with TRBD2. V lost 4 bases, J lost 1 base, and 3 bases stayed unmatched. Germline CDR1 LGHNA, CDR2 YNFKEQ. This CDR3 contains 16 residues. CDR3 sequence reads: CASSLGTSGAQETQYF. The CDR3 DNA sequence: TGTGCCAGCAGCCTCGGGACTAGCGGGGCCCAAGAGACCCAGTACTTC.

The chain is built from TRBV7-2 and TRBJ1-5, with D perhaps TRBD1 (5 bases). The CDR3 has 15 amino acids. V lost 3 bases, J lost 3 bases, and 12 bases lay in between. Per the germline V gene, CDR1 is SGHTA and CDR2 is FQGNSA. The CDR3 nucleotides are TGTGCCAGCAGCTTTATCCAGGGCCCCAATCAGCCCCAGCATTTT. Amino acid sequence: CASSFIQGPNQPQHF.

The rearrangement links TRBV28 to TRBJ2-4, with a tentative D call TRBD2 (6 bases). Deletions cut 1 base from V and 0 bases from J, with 16 bases between. Germline CDR1 is MDHEN and CDR2 is SYDVKM. The CDR3 runs to 18 residues. The DNA for the CDR3 is TGTGCCAGCAGTTTATTCACCGTGACTAGTATAGCCAAAAACATTCAGTACTTC. The encoded protein is CASSLFTVTSIAKNIQYF.

The genes are TRBV19 and TRBJ1-3; D gene unclear. Between the trimmed V and J ends, which lost 9 bases and 0 bases, there was a span of 18 bases. CDR3 length equals 16 residues. CDR1 LNHDA and CDR2 SQIVND come from the germline V gene (reference sequence). The CDR3 sequence is CASQRTPVYSGNTIYF. CDR3 coding DNA: TGTGCCAGCCAAAGGACCCCAGTCTACTCTGGAAACACCATATATTTT.

The CDR3 reads CATHPGSNEQFF. The CDR3, as DNA: TGTGCCACCCACCCCGGGAGTAATGAGCAGTTCTTC. The chain is built from TRBV6-6 and TRBJ2-1; TRBD2 might be the D (6 bases). V was trimmed by 10 bases and J by 7 bases, leaving 14 bases between them. Germline assignment: CDR1 MNHNY and CDR2 SVGAGI (reference sequence). This CDR3 has 12 residues.

This chain connects TRBV7-2 to TRBJ1-2; a possible D gene is TRBD1 (5 bases). This CDR3 spans 16 amino acids. Trimming shortened V by 1 base and J by 2 bases, and 14 bases separated the two germline ends. Germline V CDR1 and CDR2: SGHTA, FQGNSA. For the CDR3, the DNA is TGTGCCAGCAGCTTAGTAGGTGGCAGGGCAAACTATGGCTACACCTTC. As protein: CASSLVGGRANYGYTF.